This T cell receptor (beta chain) was found in a study of radiation and T cells in renal cell carcinoma. Whole-study results and caveats: From baseline, blood top tumor clonotypes peaked at 2 weeks post-radiation. Without pretreatment biopsies, baseline tumor clonotype presence was undetermined.

A remark on this clone: Its antigen is currently unknown. Different DNA sequences within this sample yield the same CDR3.

The sample's time point: baseline pretreatment blood. The treatment: 15 Gy SBRT to primary tumor, nephrectomy 4 weeks later. This renal cell carcinoma was of the clear cell type. The CDR3 consists of 13 residues. Germline V lookup: CDR1 KGHSH, CDR2 LQKENI. The V and J ends lost 2 bases and 4 bases respectively, with 6 bases between them. Measured with immunoSEQ multiplex PCR; TCRdb has only the in-frame clones, and not every one. Of some 150,000 clones in the sample, 75% to 90% were seen once. The receptor comes from a woman aged 45-65 years with renal cell carcinoma. The rearrangement joins TRBV18 to TRBJ1-5; D not certain. The sample in question was blood, obtained from a patient whose treatment included radiotherapy and nephrectomy. The CDR3, as DNA: TGTGCCAGCTCACCAACAGAGAATCAGCCCCAGCATTTT. Protein sequence: CASSPTENQPQHF.